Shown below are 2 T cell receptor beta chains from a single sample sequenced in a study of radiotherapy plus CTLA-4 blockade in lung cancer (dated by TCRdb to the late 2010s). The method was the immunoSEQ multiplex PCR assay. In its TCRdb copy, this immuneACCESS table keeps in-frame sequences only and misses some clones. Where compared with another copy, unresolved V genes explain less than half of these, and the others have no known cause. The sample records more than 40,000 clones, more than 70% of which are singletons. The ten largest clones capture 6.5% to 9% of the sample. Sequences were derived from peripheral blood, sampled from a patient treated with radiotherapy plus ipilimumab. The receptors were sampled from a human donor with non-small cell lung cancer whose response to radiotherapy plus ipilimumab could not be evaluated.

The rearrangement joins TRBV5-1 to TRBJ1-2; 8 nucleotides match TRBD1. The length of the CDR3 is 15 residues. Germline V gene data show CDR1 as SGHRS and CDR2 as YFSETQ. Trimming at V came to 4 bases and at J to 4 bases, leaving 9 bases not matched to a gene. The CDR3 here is CASSRDRLWPYGYTF. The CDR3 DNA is TGCGCCAGCAGCCGGGACAGGTTATGGCCCTATGGCTACACCTTC.

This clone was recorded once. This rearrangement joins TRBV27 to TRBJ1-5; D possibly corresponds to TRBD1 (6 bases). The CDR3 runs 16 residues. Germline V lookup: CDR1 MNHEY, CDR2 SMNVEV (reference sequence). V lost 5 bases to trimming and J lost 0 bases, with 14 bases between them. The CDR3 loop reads CASSPKDSRSNQPQHF. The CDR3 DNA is TGTGCCAGCAGTCCGAAGGACAGTCGTAGCAATCAGCCCCAGCATTTT.